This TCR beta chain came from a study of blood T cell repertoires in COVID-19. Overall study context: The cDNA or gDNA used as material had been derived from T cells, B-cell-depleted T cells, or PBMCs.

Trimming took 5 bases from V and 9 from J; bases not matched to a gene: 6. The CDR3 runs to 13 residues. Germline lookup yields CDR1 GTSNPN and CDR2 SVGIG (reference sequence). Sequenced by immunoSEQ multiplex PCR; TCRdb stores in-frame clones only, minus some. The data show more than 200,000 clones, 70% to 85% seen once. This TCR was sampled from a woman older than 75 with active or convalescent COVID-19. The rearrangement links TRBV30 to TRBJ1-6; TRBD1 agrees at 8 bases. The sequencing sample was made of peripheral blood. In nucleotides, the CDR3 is TGTGCCTGGCTCGGACAGGGTGGTTCACCCCTCCACTTT. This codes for CAWLGQGGSPLHF.